This T cell receptor (beta chain) was found in a study of cytomegalovirus exposure and HLA in healthy donors. The primer mix had 60 Vbeta and 13 Jbeta primers. Here immunoSEQ multiplex PCR was the method, and the copy in TCRdb shows in-frame clones only, minus some. The data hold around 70,000 clones, with about two thirds observed a single time. This clone has a single count. Antigen unknown. The CDR3 loop spans 17 amino acids. Germline CDR1 SGHRS, CDR2 YFSETQ. The V gene end was trimmed by 0 bases and the J gene end by 3 bases; junction bases not matched to a gene: 10. Findings of the study overall: A later look showed TCR association rates differing by HLA locus, highest for DRB1 and lowest for HLA-C.

The genes are TRBV5-1 and TRBJ2-5, with 8 bases lining up with TRBD1. The TCR comes from a woman between 35 and 50 years old in good health and CMV-seropositive. Sample: PBMCs. CDR3 in amino acids: CASSLASTGTGEETQYF. The DNA for the CDR3 is TGCGCCAGCAGCTTGGCCTCAACCGGGACAGGCGAAGAGACCCAGTACTTC.